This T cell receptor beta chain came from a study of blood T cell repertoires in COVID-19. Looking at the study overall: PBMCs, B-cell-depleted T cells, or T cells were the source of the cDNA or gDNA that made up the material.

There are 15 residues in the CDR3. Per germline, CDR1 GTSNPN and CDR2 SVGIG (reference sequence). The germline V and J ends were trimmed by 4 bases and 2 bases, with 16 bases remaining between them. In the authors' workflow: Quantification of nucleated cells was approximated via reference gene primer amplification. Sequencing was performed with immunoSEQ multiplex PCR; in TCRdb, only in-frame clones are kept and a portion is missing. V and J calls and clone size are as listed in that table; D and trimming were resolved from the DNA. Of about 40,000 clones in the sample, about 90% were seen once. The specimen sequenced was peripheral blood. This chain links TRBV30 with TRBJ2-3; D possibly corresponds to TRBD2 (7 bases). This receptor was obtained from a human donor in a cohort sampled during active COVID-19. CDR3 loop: CAWIIRGGATDTQYF. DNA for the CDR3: TGTGCCTGGATCATACGAGGGGGGGCCACAGATACGCAGTATTTT.